This entry lists 28 T cell receptor beta chains sequenced from one sample in a study of a mutant IDH1 vaccine in newly diagnosed glioma. The repertoire was sequenced with immunoSEQ multiplex PCR; TCRdb's copy has only in-frame clones and lacks some. Of about 59,000 clones listed, 75% to 95% are singletons. Sample time point: baseline, week 1 (first vaccination visit). Treatment noted: pre-vaccination baseline after standard-of-care therapy. Material: PBMCs, obtained from a glioma patient treated with radiotherapy, temozolomide or both. All receptors derive from a man in his fifties or sixties with glioma.

The V and J genes are TRBV6-6 and TRBJ2-5; D uncertain. CDR1 is MNHNY, CDR2 SVGAGI, per germline (reference sequence). With 4 bases removed from V and 2 bases from J, the gap between germline ends came to 17 bases. The CDR3 covers 16 residues. CDR3 amino acids: CASSLAVVGIQETQYF. Here the CDR3 DNA reads TGTGCCAGCAGTTTAGCCGTCGTGGGGATTCAAGAGACCCAGTACTTC.

The J gene is TRBJ2-7, the V gene TRBV4-1; 10 bases match TRBD1. CDR3 length equals 14 residues. Germline CDR1 MGHRA, CDR2 YSYEKL. V shed 4 bases and J 6 bases; nucleotides not matched to a gene: 6. The CDR3 DNA follows: TGCGCCAGCAGCCTCCGGGACAGGGGCATCGAGCAGTACTTC. As protein: CASSLRDRGIEQYF.

CDR3 DNA: TGTGCCAGCAGTTCCGGGGTCGGAGCTAACTATGGCTACACCTTC. Translating gives CASSSGVGANYGYTF. The V gene is TRBV27, the J gene TRBJ1-2; D uncertain. There are 15 residues in the CDR3. V was clipped by 4 bases and J by 0 bases, with 12 bases between them. Germline lookup yields CDR1 MNHEY and CDR2 SMNVEV (reference sequence).

The genes are TRBV4-3 and TRBJ2-5, with 10 bases aligning to TRBD2. The CDR3 runs 17 residues. Germline V gene lookup returns CDR1 LGHNA and CDR2 YSLEER. Trimming removed 1 base from V and 5 bases from J; junction bases left unmatched: 10. The CDR3: CASSQVERGGAGETQYF. The CDR3 DNA is TGCGCCAGCAGCCAAGTCGAGCGGGGGGGCGCTGGGGAGACCCAGTACTTC.

V usage is TRBV9 and J usage is TRBJ2-1; 10 nucleotides align to TRBD1. The germline gives CDR1 SGDLS, CDR2 YYNGEE. V gave up 0 bases and J gave up 10 bases; unmatched junction bases: 10. There are 16 residues in the CDR3. CDR3 sequence (DNA): TGTGCCAGCAGCGTAGCTACGGGACAGGGGCTCGAGGAGCAGTTCTTC. Translation gives CASSVATGQGLEEQFF.

This chain uses TRBV5-5 with TRBJ1-3; D gene uncertain. Germline CDR1 SGHKS, CDR2 YYEKEE (reference sequence). Trimming left V 3 bases short and J 4 bases short, with 8 bases between. There are 13 residues in the CDR3. CDR3 sequence reads: CASSSNEGNTIYF. The DNA for the CDR3 is TGTGCCAGCAGCTCCAATGAAGGAAACACCATATATTTT.

V gene TRBV27 combines with J gene TRBJ2-5, with D tentatively TRBD2 (5 bases). The length of the CDR3 is 16 residues. The V gene lost 5 bases and the J gene lost 5 bases, with 21 bases spanning the gap. Germline values: CDR1 MNHEY, CDR2 SMNVEV (reference sequence). CDR3 sequence (DNA): TGTGCCAGCAGTGCACGACTGAGAATCGGGGTGGAGACCCAGTACTTC. It encodes CASSARLRIGVETQYF.

J is TRBJ2-2 and V is TRBV5-1; weak D call: TRBD1 (5 bases). Per germline, CDR1 SGHRS and CDR2 YFSETQ. Deletions cut 0 bases from V and 4 bases from J, with 13 bases between. The CDR3 runs to 16 residues. The CDR3 loop reads CASSLVAGSGTGELFF. CDR3 sequence (DNA): TGCGCCAGCAGCTTGGTGGCAGGGTCGGGCACCGGGGAGCTGTTTTTT.

The V call is TRBV5-1, the J call TRBJ2-1, with TRBD1 matching over 9 bases. V lost 4 bases, J lost 9 bases, and 8 bases stayed unmatched. The CDR3 consists of 14 residues. Per the germline V gene, CDR1 is SGHRS and CDR2 is YFSETQ. CDR3 loop: CASSGRQGGGEQFF. Written as DNA, the CDR3 is TGCGCCAGCAGCGGACGACAGGGGGGGGGTGAGCAGTTCTTC.

The rearrangement joins TRBV5-6 to TRBJ2-1, with D uncertain. Trimming left V 4 bases short and J 6 bases short, with 17 bases between. This CDR3 has 15 residues. The germline V gene encodes CDR1 SGHDT and CDR2 YYEEEE. CDR3 region: CASSLGSGRTNEQFF. The DNA for the CDR3 is TGTGCCAGCAGCCTGGGGTCAGGCCGAACCAATGAGCAGTTCTTC.

There are a few counts of this clone. This chain links TRBV9 with TRBJ2-2, with a tentative D call TRBD1 (6 bases). There are 15 residues in the CDR3. CDR1 is SGDLS, CDR2 YYNGEE, per germline. The germline V and J ends were trimmed by 3 bases and 3 bases, with 12 bases remaining between them. CDR3 sequence reads: CASSATGHYTGELFF. The DNA of the CDR3 is TGTGCCAGCAGCGCCACAGGGCACTACACCGGGGAGCTGTTTTTT.

The gene calls are TRBV5-8 and TRBJ1-1, with 9 bases fitting TRBD1. Germline CDR1 reads SGHTS; CDR2 reads YDEGEE. The CDR3 extends over 16 amino acids. Trimming cost V 4 bases and J 5 bases; bases outside gene matches: 12. This CDR3 reads CASSPGTGSSETEAFF. As DNA, the CDR3 is TGTGCCAGCAGCCCCGGGACAGGGTCGTCGGAGACTGAAGCTTTCTTT.

The V gene is TRBV7-3, the J gene TRBJ2-7; the D is unclear. The ends were cut back, 5 bases at V and 2 bases at J, with 13 bases in the middle. The CDR3 is made up of 14 amino acids. Germline lookup yields CDR1 SGHTA and CDR2 FQGTGA. The CDR3 is CASSQAGGAYEQYF. As DNA, the CDR3 is TGTGCCAGCAGCCAGGCCGGCGGTGCCTACGAGCAGTACTTC. The variable domain in full, completed from reference TRBV7-3 and TRBJ2-7, reads GAGVSQTPSNKVTEKGKYVELRCDPISGHTALYWYRQSLGQGPEFLIYFQGTGAADDSGLPNDRFFAVRPEGSVSTLKIQRTERGDSAVYLCASSQAGGAYEQYFGPGTRLTVT.

V gene TRBV7-9 combines with J gene TRBJ1-4, with 12 nucleotides matching TRBD1. CDR1 is SEHNR, CDR2 FQNEAQ, per germline (reference sequence). The CDR3 has 18 amino acids. The ends lost 5 bases at V and 4 bases at J; junction bases unmatched: 11. The DNA of the CDR3 is TGTGCCAGCAGCGGCCCCGGGACAGGGGGCTTCGGTAATGAAAAACTGTTTTTT. This translates into CASSGPGTGGFGNEKLFF.

The chain combines TRBV6-6 with TRBJ1-5; 9 bases fit TRBD1. The V segment lost 6 bases and the J segment 0 bases; nucleotides outside the gene matches: 6. This CDR3 region has 16 residues. In germline, CDR1 is MNHNY, CDR2 SVGAGI (reference sequence). The CDR3, as DNA: TGTGCCAGCAGGGGACAGGGACCGTATAGCAATCAGCCCCAGCATTTT. Translated: CASRGQGPYSNQPQHF.

The chain uses TRBV4-2 and TRBJ1-2; 9 nucleotides line up with TRBD1. The CDR3 consists of 16 residues. Germline V gene sequence: CDR1 LGHNA, CDR2 YNFKEQ. J was trimmed by 0 bases and V by 6 bases; bases with no gene match: 8. The DNA for the CDR3 is TGTGCCAGCAGACAGGGGGCCGGAGATTCTAACTATGGCTACACCTTC. This sequence encodes CASRQGAGDSNYGYTF.

This clone was counted once. This chain connects TRBV19 to TRBJ1-4, with unresolved D. V was clipped by 6 bases and J by 3 bases, with 17 bases between them. The CDR3 runs 16 residues. Germline CDR1 is LNHDA and CDR2 is SQIVND (reference sequence). CDR3 nucleotide sequence: TGTGCCAGTAGCCGAAAAGCCAAGGCGTCTAATGAAAAACTGTTTTTT. Protein sequence: CASSRKAKASNEKLFF. Full variable domain (missing parts from reference TRBV19 and TRBJ1-4): DGGITQSPKYLFRKEGQNVTLSCEQNLNHDAMYWYRQDPGQGLRLIYYSQIVNDFQKGDIAEGYSVSREKKESFPLTVTSAQKNPTAFYLCASSRKAKASNEKLFFGSGTQLSVL.

The table lists this clone with a count of one. This chain uses TRBV10-2 with TRBJ2-3, with TRBD1 identical over 10 bases. V lost 8 bases to trimming and J lost 6 bases; unmatched junction nucleotides: 5. CDR1 and CDR2 (germline): WSHSY, SAAADI. The CDR3 is 13 amino acids. Here the CDR3 DNA reads TGCGCCAGCGGCGGGACAGGGGTGGATACGCAGTATTTT. Protein product: CASGGTGVDTQYF.

The rearrangement uses TRBV10-3 and TRBJ1-5; 11 nucleotides align to TRBD1. The trim removed 0 bases at V and 6 bases at J, leaving 4 bases unmatched. This CDR3 is 16 amino acids long. From germline, CDR1 is ENHRY and CDR2 SYGVKD. CDR3 nucleotides: TGTGCCATCAGTGAGTCAGGGACAGGGGGAGGTCAGCCCCAGCATTTT. Its translation is CAISESGTGGGQPQHF.

The V call is TRBV25-1, the J call TRBJ2-2, with 8 nucleotides matching TRBD1. The CDR3 consists of 13 residues. The junction had 0 bases not matched to a gene; V was cut back by 6 bases and J by 3 bases. CDR1 and CDR2 (germline): MGHDK, SYGVNS. The chain's CDR3 is CASRTGDTGELFF. The CDR3 DNA is TGTGCCAGCAGGACAGGGGACACCGGGGAGCTGTTTTTT.

V usage is TRBV6-5 and J usage is TRBJ2-5; 8 bases are a match to TRBD1. This CDR3 has 13 amino acids. V lost 5 bases and J lost 3; bases outside the gene matches: 2. From germline, CDR1 is MNHEY and CDR2 SVGAGI. Here the CDR3 DNA reads TGTGCCAGCAGTCGGACAGGGAAAGAGACCCAGTACTTC. Encoded protein: CASSRTGKETQYF.

The genes are TRBV6-1 and TRBJ1-2; D unresolved. V shed 7 bases and J shed 5 bases, with 14 bases lying between them. The germline V gene has CDR1 MNHNS and CDR2 SASEGT. The length of the CDR3 is 13 residues. The CDR3 sequence is CASTHTVHYGYTF. The CDR3 DNA sequence: TGTGCCAGCACCCACACTGTGCATTATGGCTACACCTTC.

The chain joins TRBV4-1 to TRBJ2-1; the D gene is possibly TRBD2 (6 bases). CDR1 MGHRA and CDR2 YSYEKL come from the germline V gene. This CDR3 comprises 15 residues. Trimming left V 1 base short and J 10 bases short, with 17 bases between. CDR3 protein: CASSQVMEGPREQFF. The CDR3 coding sequence is TGCGCCAGCAGCCAAGTGATGGAGGGCCCCCGGGAGCAGTTCTTC.

This chain connects TRBV29-1 to TRBJ2-2, with TRBD2 matching over 11 bases. The CDR3 length is 18 residues. Looked up from germline, CDR1 is SQVTM and CDR2 is ANQGSEA. V shed 2 bases and J 1 base; nucleotides not matched to a gene: 9. CDR3: CSVEYGLAGGQNTGELFF. The CDR3 DNA follows: TGCAGCGTTGAATATGGCCTAGCGGGGGGACAGAACACCGGGGAGCTGTTTTTT.

The V gene is TRBV29-1, the J gene TRBJ2-1, with a possible D match to TRBD2 (5 bases). The CDR3 has 12 amino acids. The germline V and J ends were trimmed by 7 bases and 16 bases, with 23 bases remaining between them. Germline CDR1 and CDR2: SQVTM and ANQGSEA. This chain's CDR3 is CSGAAGSSPVFF. CDR3 nucleotide sequence: TGCAGCGGGGCCGCGGGTTCAAGTCCCGTATTCTTC.

The rearrangement links TRBV2 to TRBJ2-7, with 8 bases matching TRBD1. J was trimmed by 1 base and V by 11 bases; bases with no gene match: 4. From germline, CDR1 is SNHLY and CDR2 FYNNEI. The CDR3 has 12 residues. CDR3 sequence: CAQGTGSYEQYF. CDR3 DNA sequence: TGTGCCCAGGGGACAGGTTCCTACGAGCAGTACTTC.

This clone was seen a single time. This chain joins TRBV9 and TRBJ1-3, with TRBD1 matching 7 bases. The germline CDR1 and CDR2 sequences are SGDLS and YYNGEE. The CDR3 covers 17 residues. After removal of 2 bases from V and 2 bases from J, the junction contained 10 bases not matched to a gene. CDR3 region: CASSVSSRTGAGNTIYF. The CDR3 nucleotides are TGTGCCAGCAGCGTCAGTTCCCGGACAGGAGCTGGAAACACCATATATTTT. Based on the CDR3 plus reference TRBV9 and TRBJ1-3, the full variable domain is DSGVTQTPKHLITATGQRVTLRCSPRSGDLSVYWYQQSLDQGLQFLIQYYNGEERAKGNILERFSAQQFPDLHSELNLSSLELGDSALYFCASSVSSRTGAGNTIYFGEGSWLTVV.

The rearrangement uses TRBV11-2 and TRBJ2-5; D ambiguous. The V gene's germline CDR1 is SGHAT and CDR2 FQNNGV. This CDR3 region has 14 residues. V gave up 7 bases and J gave up 5 bases, with 17 bases separating them. CDR3 DNA: TGTGCCAGCACCCCCGGGCGCAGGCGTGAGACCCAGTACTTC. It is translated as CASTPGRRRETQYF.